This T cell receptor beta chain was captured by sequencing in a study of T cell clonotyping in hematopoietic cell transplantation. Produced via immunoSEQ multiplex PCR; TCRdb's table is partial and in-frame only. The table lists fewer than 100,000 clones, 90% to 96% of them singletons, with roughly 1.5% in the top ten. Documented time point: recipient sample about 28 days before transplant, after cytoreduction. The V end lost 4 bases, the J end lost 8 bases, and 17 bases lay between the germline ends. Germline V gene sequence: CDR1 SGHVS, CDR2 FQNEAQ. The CDR3 length is 14 residues. The material was peripheral blood mononuclear cells, obtained before stem cell transplant. The chain employs TRBV7-8 and TRBJ1-2; D ambiguous. The clonotype was recovered from a woman between 50 and 59 years old with acute myeloid leukemia. Some clones in this sample may be carry-over from other donors' samples. Written as DNA, the CDR3 is TGTGCCAGCAGCTCTAACCACGACACGACGGGCTACACCTTC. Translated: CASSSNHDTTGYTF.